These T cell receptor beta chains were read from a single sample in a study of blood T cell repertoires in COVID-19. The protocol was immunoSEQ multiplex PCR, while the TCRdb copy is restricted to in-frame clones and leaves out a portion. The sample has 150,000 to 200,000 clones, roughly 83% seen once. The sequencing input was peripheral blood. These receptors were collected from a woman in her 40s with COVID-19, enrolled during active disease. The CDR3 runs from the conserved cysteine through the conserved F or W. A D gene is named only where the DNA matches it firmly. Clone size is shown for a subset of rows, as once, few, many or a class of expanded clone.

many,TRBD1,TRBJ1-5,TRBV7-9,CASSTHQGGQPQHF,TGTGCCAGCAGCACCCATCAGGGGGGACAGCCCCAGCATTTT
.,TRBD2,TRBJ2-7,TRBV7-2,CASSPTSGLYYEQYF,TGTGCCAGCAGCCCGACTAGCGGGTTATACTACGAGCAGTACTTC
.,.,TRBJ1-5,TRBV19,CASSVQGTSNQPQHF,TGTGCCAGTAGTGTCCAGGGTACAAGCAATCAGCCCCAGCATTTT
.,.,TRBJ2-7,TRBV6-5,CATQTLTGEQYF,TGTGCCACCCAAACGCTAACCGGCGAGCAGTACTTC
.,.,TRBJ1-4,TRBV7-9,CASSLRVGTNEKLFF,TGTGCCAGCAGCTTGAGGGTAGGAACTAATGAAAAACTGTTTTTT
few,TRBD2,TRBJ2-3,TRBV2,CASWAGGSGTQYF,TGTGCCAGCTGGGCGGGAGGGAGTGGTACGCAGTATTTT
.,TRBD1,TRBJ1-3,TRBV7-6,CASSSRTGTGNTIYF,TGTGCCAGCAGCTCCCGGACAGGGACCGGAAACACCATATATTTT
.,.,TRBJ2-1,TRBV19,CASSFSGTSYNEQFF,TGTGCCAGTAGTTTCTCAGGGACATCCTACAATGAGCAGTTCTTC
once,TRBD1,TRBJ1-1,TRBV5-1,CASSRQGGKMNTEAFF,TGCGCCAGCAGCAGACAGGGGGGGAAAATGAACACTGAAGCTTTCTTT
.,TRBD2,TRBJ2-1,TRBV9,CASSVGAGGGIEQFF,TGTGCCAGCAGCGTAGGGGCGGGAGGAGGGATTGAGCAGTTCTTC
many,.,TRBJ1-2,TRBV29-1,CSVEVPARGYTF,TGCAGCGTTGAAGTGCCCGCGAGGGGCTACACCTTC
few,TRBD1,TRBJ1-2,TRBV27,CASSPTGGAYGYTF,TGTGCCAGCAGTCCGACAGGGGGCGCCTATGGCTACACCTTC
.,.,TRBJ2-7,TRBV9,CASSVGPGRYEQYF,TGTGCCAGCAGCGTAGGCCCAGGGCGATACGAGCAGTACTTC
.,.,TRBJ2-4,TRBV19,CASSSPRVLAKNIQYF,TGTGCCAGTAGTAGCCCCAGGGTGCTAGCCAAAAACATTCAGTACTTC
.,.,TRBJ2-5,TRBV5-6,CASRPAGRPGQEAQYF,TGTGCCAGCCGCCCGGCGGGACGCCCGGGTCAAGAGGCCCAGTACTTC
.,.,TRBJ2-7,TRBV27,CASSGGVRNEQYF,TGTGCCAGCAGTGGAGGGGTTAGAAACGAGCAGTACTTC
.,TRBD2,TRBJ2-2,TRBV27,CASSALAVAEDGELFF,TGTGCCAGCAGTGCCCTAGCGGTCGCGGAGGACGGGGAGCTGTTTTTT
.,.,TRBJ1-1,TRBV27,CASSSPGWGRGNTEAFF,TGTGCCAGCAGTTCCCCCGGTTGGGGCAGGGGGAACACTGAAGCTTTCTTT
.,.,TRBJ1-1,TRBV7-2,CASSSSGGVAFF,TGTGCCAGCAGTTCATCAGGCGGGGTGGCTTTCTTT
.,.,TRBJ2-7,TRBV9,CASSAEGGPSYEQYF,TGTGCCAGCAGCGCGGAGGGTGGCCCTTCCTACGAGCAGTACTTC
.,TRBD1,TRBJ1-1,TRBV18,CASSPQKTGPTEAFF,TGTGCCAGCTCACCACAGAAGACAGGGCCCACTGAAGCTTTCTTT
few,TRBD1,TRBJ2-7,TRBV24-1,CATSDGQGVNPYEQYF,TGTGCCACCAGTGATGGTCAGGGGGTAAATCCCTACGAGCAGTACTTC
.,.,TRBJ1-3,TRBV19,CASNREGNTIYF,TGTGCCAGTAATAGGGAGGGAAACACCATATATTTT
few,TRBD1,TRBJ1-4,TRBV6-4,CASSLTGTAEKLFF,TGTGCCAGCAGCTTGACAGGGACGGCTGAAAAACTGTTTTTT